These 23 T cell receptor beta chains were all obtained from the same sample, sequenced in a study of T cell repertoires in cytomegalovirus infection. TCRdb fed the reads into MiXCR, producing one record per CDR3 protein. The table lists 740,000 or so distinct CDR3 sequences, roughly a third of them singletons, with 2.5% to 3.5% in the top ten. Material for sequencing was PBMCs. The receptors stem from a human donor in good health (CMV status not recorded). Some clones in this sample may be carry-over from other donors' samples.

This chain uses TRBV7-6 with TRBJ2-1; 14 bases match TRBD2. The CDR3 loop spans 22 amino acids. Germline V gives CDR1 SGHVS, CDR2 FNYEAQ. J was trimmed by 0 bases and V by 4 bases; bases with no gene match: 17. CDR3 sequence: CASSSRNTGLAGATFSYNEQFF. CDR3 coding DNA: TGTGCCAGCAGCTCGAGAAACACGGGACTAGCGGGAGCAACCTTCTCCTACAATGAGCAGTTCTTC.

About this clonotype: A much larger clone is a single base away; this may be a read error. The chain joins TRBV12-3 or TRBV12-4 to TRBJ2-3; D is uncertain. The CDR3 runs to 14 residues. Trimming removed 7 bases from V and 0 bases from J, with 11 bases in between. The DNA for the CDR3 is TGTGCCAGCATTTTCAGCGTTAGCACAGATACGCAGTATTTT. The encoded protein is CASIFSVSTDTQYF.

This clonotype was seen only a few times. The genes are TRBV28 and TRBJ1-5, with D possibly being TRBD1 (5 bases). Per the germline V gene, CDR1 is MDHEN and CDR2 is SYDVKM. Trimming stripped 3 bases from V and 0 bases from J, with 18 bases between. The CDR3 runs to 18 residues. CDR3 sequence (DNA): TGTGCCAGCAGTTTTTTTCCCTCTGACAGCGATAGCAATCAGCCCCAGCATTTT. This encodes CASSFFPSDSDSNQPQHF.

V usage is TRBV28 and J usage is TRBJ1-2; D might be TRBD1 (6 bases). The CDR3 sequence is 14 residues long. Trimming pared 9 bases from V and 6 bases from J, leaving 20 bases between. Germline assignment: CDR1 MDHEN and CDR2 SYDVKM. CDR3 DNA sequence: TGTGCCAGTGACACCCAGGGGCCAGAAGATGGCTACACCTTC. Translated: CASDTQGPEDGYTF.

This clonotype was detected only a few times. V is TRBV28 and J is TRBJ2-7, with 10 bases identical to TRBD1. Germline V CDR1 and CDR2: MDHEN, SYDVKM. The CDR3 has 18 amino acids. With V trimmed by 1 base and J by 0 bases, 9 bases remained unmatched. CDR3: CASSLSYLRDRGSYEQYF. Written as DNA, the CDR3 is TGTGCCAGCAGTTTATCCTATTTGAGGGACAGGGGCTCCTACGAGCAGTACTTC.

This clonotype has a count of ten or more. The chain employs TRBV7-2 and TRBJ2-7; 12 bases align to TRBD2. Germline V CDR1 and CDR2: SGHTA, FQGNSA. With V trimmed by 5 bases and J by 1 base, 15 bases remained unmatched. CDR3 size: 19 residues. The CDR3 DNA reads TGTGCCAGCAGCCCCCGGACAGCACTAGCGGGAGGTCTTTCCTACGAGCAGTACTTC. This codes for CASSPRTALAGGLSYEQYF.

This clonotype was counted only a few times. V and J are TRBV10-3 and TRBJ1-3, with 7 bases identical to TRBD1. J gave up 6 bases and V 7 bases, and 3 bases lay outside the gene matches. This CDR3 has 12 amino acids. Germline lookup yields CDR1 ENHRY and CDR2 SYGVKD. In DNA, the CDR3 is TGTGCCATCAAGCAGGGGGAAAACACCATATATTTT. Protein product: CAIKQGENTIYF.

This chain links TRBV10-3 with TRBJ2-7, with TRBD2 identical over 9 bases. From germline, CDR1 is ENHRY and CDR2 SYGVKD. V was pared by 5 bases and J by 7 bases, with 9 bases of the junction left unmatched. This CDR3 has 14 amino acids. CDR3 sequence (DNA): TGTGCCATCAGTCCCGGGACTAGCTACCAGGAGCAGTACTTC. It is translated as CAISPGTSYQEQYF.

This chain joins TRBV14 and TRBJ2-2; D gene uncertain. Per germline, CDR1 SGHDN and CDR2 FVKESK. This CDR3 is built from 16 residues. V dropped 1 base and J dropped 4 bases, with 13 bases sitting between them. CDR3 bases: TGTGCCAGCAGCCAAGGTCGTAGTAGAATCACCGGGGAGCTGTTTTTT. Translating it yields CASSQGRSRITGELFF.

V and J are TRBV20-1 and TRBJ2-4, with D perhaps matching TRBD1 (6 bases). The CDR3 has 12 residues. CDR1 is DFQATT and CDR2 is SNEGSKA in the germline V gene (reference sequence). V lost 3 bases and J 4 bases, leaving 7 bases between the germline ends. The CDR3 region is CSARDSKNIQYF. The CDR3 DNA reads as TGCAGTGCTAGGGACAGTAAAAACATTCAGTACTTC.

This clonotype has ten or more counts. The chain links TRBV7-2 to TRBJ2-4; TRBD2 might be the D (6 bases). The CDR3 consists of 15 residues. The germline V gene encodes CDR1 SGHTA and CDR2 FQGNSA. Trimming left V 1 base short and J 6 bases short, with 13 bases between. The CDR3 nucleotides read TGTGCCAGCAGCTTAGTAGGGACCGGGGGAAACATTCAGTACTTC. Translation: CASSLVGTGGNIQYF.

Only a few counts were recorded for this clonotype. The V and J genes are TRBV28 and TRBJ1-2; D uncertain. V dropped 2 bases and J dropped 4 bases, with 14 bases sitting between them. The CDR3 is 15 residues long. Germline CDR1 MDHEN, CDR2 SYDVKM. Here the CDR3 reads CASSLIGSGSYGYTF. As DNA, the CDR3 is TGTGCCAGCAGTTTAATTGGGAGCGGGAGCTATGGCTACACCTTC.

The genes are TRBV20-1 and TRBJ1-2, with TRBD1 matching 7 bases. Germline trimming cut 0 bases from V and 4 bases from J; bases unmatched to any gene: 8. This CDR3 has 15 residues. Germline CDR1 and CDR2: DFQATT and SNEGSKA (reference sequence). The CDR3 loop reads CSARDQGELSYGYTF. DNA for the CDR3: TGCAGTGCTAGAGATCAGGGGGAGCTCTCCTATGGCTACACCTTC.

Concerning this clonotype itself: A read error may account for a junction end that differs from germline. V is TRBV11-1 and J is TRBJ2-7; 7 nucleotides agree with TRBD2. Germline values: CDR1 SGHAT, CDR2 FQDESV (reference sequence). The CDR3 has 12 amino acids. The CDR3 DNA is TGTGCAAGCAGCCCTGGGGGGGACGATCAGTACTTC. Translating it yields CASSPGGDDQYF. The whole variable domain, remainder taken from reference TRBV11-1 and TRBJ2-7, is EAEVAQSPRYKITEKSQAVAFWCDPISGHATLYWYRQILGQGPELLVQFQDESVVDDSQLPKDRFSAERLKGVDSTLKIQPAELGDSAMYLCASSPGGDDQYFGPGTRLTVT.

The chain has TRBV7-3 and TRBJ2-7, with 8 bases lining up with TRBD2. V was clipped by 2 bases and J by 4 bases; unmatched bases: 7. CDR3 size: 15 residues. The germline V gene has CDR1 SGHTA and CDR2 FQGTGA. CDR3 nucleotides: TGTGCCAGCAGCTTATTAGCGGGGTGGCCGTACGAGCAGTACTTC. It yields the protein CASSLLAGWPYEQYF.

V and J are TRBV7-3 and TRBJ2-3, with 14 bases lining up with TRBD2. CDR1 and CDR2 from the germline V gene are SGHTA and FQGTGA. The CDR3 covers 20 residues. V lost 1 base, J lost 1 base, and 10 bases stayed unmatched. CDR3 sequence reads: CASSLNRGTSGGQRTDTQYF. The CDR3 DNA reads as TGTGCCAGCAGCTTAAATCGGGGGACTAGCGGGGGACAGCGCACAGATACGCAGTATTTT.

The V call is TRBV7-4, the J call TRBJ1-4; 7 bases are shared with TRBD1. Trimming cost V 5 bases and J 7 bases; bases outside gene matches: 10. The CDR3 covers 15 residues. CDR1 is SGHVT and CDR2 is SQSDAQ in the germline V gene. CDR3 in DNA: TGTGCCAGCAGCCCGGAACAGGGGAGGCGTGAAAAACTGTTTTTT. Its protein product is CASSPEQGRREKLFF.

This clonotype occurred many times. This chain uses TRBV7-2 with TRBJ2-1; maybe TRBD1 (7 bases). The CDR3 has 16 residues. Germline V gene sequence: CDR1 SGHTA, CDR2 FQGNSA. Trimming removed 0 bases at V and 4 bases at J, with 13 bases between. In DNA, the CDR3 is TGTGCCAGCAGCTTAGCGTCGGGGGACAGTTACAATGAGCAGTTCTTC. Amino acid sequence: CASSLASGDSYNEQFF.

The chain carries TRBV5-1 and TRBJ2-7; perhaps TRBD1 as D (5 bases). V lost 4 bases, J lost 6 bases, and 20 bases lay in between. Germline values: CDR1 SGHRS, CDR2 YFSETQ. The CDR3 covers 15 residues. As DNA, the CDR3 is TGCGCCAGCAGCGAAGGTAGCTGGGGCTCTAGCGAGCAGTACTTC. Its protein is CASSEGSWGSSEQYF.

This chain joins TRBV28 and TRBJ2-3; D is possibly TRBD1 (5 bases). The CDR3 consists of 14 residues. The germline V and J ends were trimmed by 4 bases and 5 bases, with 13 bases remaining between them. The germline gives CDR1 MDHEN, CDR2 SYDVKM. The CDR3 DNA sequence: TGTGCCAGCAGTTCCCCCGGGCAGGGAGATACGCAGTATTTT. This encodes CASSSPGQGDTQYF. The variable domain in full, with the rest retrieved from reference TRBV28 and TRBJ2-3, is DVKVTQSSRYLVKRTGEKVFLECVQDMDHENMFWYRQDPGLGLRLIYFSYDVKMKEKGDIPEGYSVSREKKERFSLILESASTNQTSMYLCASSSPGQGDTQYFGPGTRLTVL.

The rearrangement joins TRBV5-4 to TRBJ2-7, with D possibly being TRBD2 (6 bases). Germline CDR1 and CDR2: SGHNT and YYREEE (reference sequence). The CDR3 spans 15 residues. With 5 bases removed from V and 5 bases from J, the gap between germline ends came to 20 bases. CDR3 sequence reads: CASSLAANLGNEQYF. In DNA form, the CDR3 reads TGTGCCAGCAGTTTAGCGGCAAATCTCGGCAACGAGCAGTACTTC.

Points on this clonotype: The final CDR3 position lacks the conserved phenylalanine or tryptophan, pointing to a likely read error. The gene calls are TRBV12-3 or TRBV12-4 and TRBJ2-7; 10 bases map to TRBD1. V trimming: 6 bases; J trimming: 5 bases; junction bases outside the gene matches: 7. The CDR3 sequence is 14 residues long. The CDR3 protein is CASSPRDRGNEQYL. CDR3 DNA: TGTGCCAGCAGCCCCCGGGACAGGGGAAACGAGCAGTACTTA.

The chain employs TRBV2 and TRBJ2-1, with 8 bases lining up with TRBD2. Trimming at V came to 4 bases and at J to 7 bases, leaving 9 bases not matched to a gene. CDR1 is SNHLY and CDR2 is FYNNEI in the germline V gene. The CDR3 contains 15 residues. In DNA, the CDR3 is TGTGCCAGCAGTGTAACGGGGGGGCCGGGGAATGAGCAGTTCTTC. This encodes CASSVTGGPGNEQFF.